A selection of T cell receptor beta chains follows, all from one sample in a study of CD8 T cells in Susac syndrome. TCRdb itself ran the immunoSEQ multiplex PCR reads through MiXCR, one entry per CDR3 protein. The sample holds some 100,000 distinct CDR3 sequences, around nine tenths seen once. Sequenced sample: CD4+ T cells from PBMCs. These receptors were taken from a human donor in good health. Both conserved end residues are trimmed from each CDR3.

j_call v_call cdr3_aa
TRBJ2-5 TRBV5-1 ASSLGAEETQY
TRBJ2-1 TRBV20-1 SARASGGVHTSLNEQF
TRBJ1-3 TRBV29-1 SGQGSGNTIY
TRBJ1-1 TRBV14 ASSRQRENTEAF
TRBJ1-1 TRBV25-1 ASSEYGGQNEAF
TRBJ1-1 TRBV20-1 SASPLRNTEAF
TRBJ2-3 TRBV12-3/TRBV12-4 ASSATGADTQY
TRBJ2-7 TRBV12-3/TRBV12-4 ASSNRGSSYEQY
TRBJ2-5 TRBV20-1 SAKPTTGDQETQY
TRBJ1-2 TRBV14 ASSHGNGYGYT
TRBJ2-1 TRBV5-1 ASSIRSGLATYSYNEQF
TRBJ2-3 TRBV12-5 ASGSGGGPGTDTQY
TRBJ2-3 TRBV3-1 ASSPTIGTDTQY
TRBJ2-7 TRBV29-1 SVDGGRAYEQY
TRBJ1-2 TRBV9 ASSVGFLGQEGYT
TRBJ1-1 TRBV6-5 ASNPEGRVVTEAF
TRBJ2-5 TRBV11-2 ASSQSGETQY
TRBJ1-1 TRBV6-5 ASSNGQKNTEAF
TRBJ1-2 TRBV4-2 ASSQDSGEYGYT
TRBJ1-5 TRBV27 ASSLNRGNQPQH
TRBJ2-2 TRBV19 ASRLWESNGELF
TRBJ2-7 TRBV2 ASSKEGYEQY
TRBJ1-1 TRBV18 ASSPLPAMNTEAF
TRBJ1-4 TRBV28 ASSLLSGTNEKLF
TRBJ2-5 TRBV7-9 ASSSRGGFETSRETQY
TRBJ1-2 TRBV21-1 ASPDGGYT
TRBJ1-2 TRBV6-1 ASSASGRIYGYT
TRBJ2-7 TRBV7-2 ASSFRTLTSGTTYEQY
TRBJ2-7 TRBV5-1 ASSLAGLPTEQY
TRBJ2-7 TRBV15 ATSRRQSLSYEQY
TRBJ2-1 TRBV7-3 ASSARDRGPNEQF
TRBJ1-2 TRBV29-1 TGPGQGYGYT
TRBJ1-2 TRBV7-3 ASSPSGDGYT
TRBJ2-2 TRBV7-7 ASSPTVSTGELF
TRBJ1-1 TRBV11-1 ASSFGAGAEAF
TRBJ2-1 TRBV6-2/TRBV6-3 ASNWGKLSYNEQF
TRBJ2-7 TRBV27 ASSPSESREQY
TRBJ2-3 TRBV20-1 SVVGRHLISTDTQY
TRBJ1-1 TRBV6-1 ASNYRVPEAF
TRBJ2-1 TRBV5-1 ASSQVGGSYNEQF
TRBJ2-4 TRBV7-9 ASSFGAKNIQY
TRBJ1-4 TRBV4-2 ASSQDGTGDNEKLF
TRBJ2-7 TRBV20-1 SASPGQGYEQY
TRBJ2-2 TRBV9 ASSVEQGSVGELF
TRBJ2-7 TRBV5-6 ASSQGHIEQY
TRBJ1-1 TRBV14 ASSQDRRGNTEAF
TRBJ2-1 TRBV20-1 RPLGDNSYNEQF
TRBJ2-5 TRBV20-1 SARGGGIKETQY
TRBJ2-1 TRBV20-1 SARDLDGSWDEQF
TRBJ2-1 TRBV30 AWREGAGGFYNEQF
TRBJ2-5 TRBV7-9 ASSYGAMKETQY
TRBJ2-3 TRBV7-8 ASSRPAGESTDTQY
TRBJ1-1 TRBV9 ASSVGLWGMGEAF
TRBJ1-2 TRBV20-1 SVTPTRQGYGYT
TRBJ2-7 TRBV6-1 ASRTKHPDRGLSYEQY
TRBJ2-2 TRBV12-3/TRBV12-4 ASYATGELF
TRBJ1-2 TRBV19 ASSMGSFTDYT